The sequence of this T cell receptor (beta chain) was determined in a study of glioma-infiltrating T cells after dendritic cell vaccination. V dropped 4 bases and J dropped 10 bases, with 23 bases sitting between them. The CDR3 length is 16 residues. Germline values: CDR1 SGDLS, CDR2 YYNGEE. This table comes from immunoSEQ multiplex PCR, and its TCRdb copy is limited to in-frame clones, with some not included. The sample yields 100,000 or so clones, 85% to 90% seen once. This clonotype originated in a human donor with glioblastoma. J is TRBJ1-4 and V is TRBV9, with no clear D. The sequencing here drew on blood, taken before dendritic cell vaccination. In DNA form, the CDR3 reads TGTGCCAGCAGCCCTTCGGGAGTCGGGGTAATTGGAAAACTGTTTTTT. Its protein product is CASSPSGVGVIGKLFF.